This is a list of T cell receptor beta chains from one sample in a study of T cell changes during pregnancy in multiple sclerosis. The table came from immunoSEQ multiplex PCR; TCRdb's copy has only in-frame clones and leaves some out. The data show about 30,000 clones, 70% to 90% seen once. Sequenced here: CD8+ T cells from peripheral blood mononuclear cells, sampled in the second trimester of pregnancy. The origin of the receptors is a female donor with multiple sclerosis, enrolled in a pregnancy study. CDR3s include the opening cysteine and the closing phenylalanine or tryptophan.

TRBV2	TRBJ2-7	CASSVSSTATSYEQYF
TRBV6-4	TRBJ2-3	CASSEGDTDTQYF
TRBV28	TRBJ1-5	CASSRDRGDQPQHF
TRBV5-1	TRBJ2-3	CASSLRGTVDTQYF
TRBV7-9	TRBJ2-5	CASSFSGSLQETQYF
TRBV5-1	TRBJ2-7	CASSPGNRLAGSYSYEQYF
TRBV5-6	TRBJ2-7	CASSLVVSEQYF
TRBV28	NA	CASTTDRGRPYEQYF
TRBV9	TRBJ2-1	CASSVPPWGLGYNEQFF
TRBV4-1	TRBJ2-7	CASSPGDSSSEQYF
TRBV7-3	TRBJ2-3	CASSLAGSSTDTQYF
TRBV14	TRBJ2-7	CASSRWGSASYEQYF
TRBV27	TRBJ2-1	CASRHRDSTYNEQFF
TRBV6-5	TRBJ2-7	CASRLAGASSYEQYF
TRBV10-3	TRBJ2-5	CAIRDIPGETQYF
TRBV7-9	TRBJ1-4	CASSSIDPRGINEKLFF
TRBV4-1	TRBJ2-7	CASSHTGASEQYF
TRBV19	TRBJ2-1	CASKDRGLPYNEQFF
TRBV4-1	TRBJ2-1	CASSQARTSGYNEQFF
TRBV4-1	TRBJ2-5	CASSGTGTGSGETQYF
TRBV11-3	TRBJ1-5	CASSLERAGYRHQPQHF
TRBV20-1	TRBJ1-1	CSAKGTEGAFF
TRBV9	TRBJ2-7	CASSVEGAAYYEQYF
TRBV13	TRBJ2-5	CASARDNQETQYF
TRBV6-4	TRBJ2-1	CASSESGQPGTDEQFF
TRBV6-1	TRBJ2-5	CASSDFAGGEETQYF
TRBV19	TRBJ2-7	CASSDRDKYYEQYF
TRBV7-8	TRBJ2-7	CASSSVSPELKYF
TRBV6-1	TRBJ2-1	CASSEGVLGVYEQFF
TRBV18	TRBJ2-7	CASSPGTYEQYF
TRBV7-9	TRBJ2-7	CASSFISGTGSYEQYF
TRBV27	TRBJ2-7	CASSLGRNYEQYF
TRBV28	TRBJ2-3	CASTSFAPRGGLDTQYF
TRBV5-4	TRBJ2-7	CASSSLTEVEQYF
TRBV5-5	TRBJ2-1	CASSQWTSGEYNEQFF
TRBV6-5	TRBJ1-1	CASSYGADGEAFF
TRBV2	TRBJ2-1	CARSRDRYNEQFF
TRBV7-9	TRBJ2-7	CASSHGSLVEQYF
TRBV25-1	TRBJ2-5	CASSEAGQGARETQYF
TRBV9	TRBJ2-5	CASSVETDQETQYF
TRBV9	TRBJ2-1	CASSARGGDNEQFF
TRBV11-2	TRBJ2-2	CASSLAGAIGGELFF
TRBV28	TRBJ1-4	CASSRTVNGEKLFF
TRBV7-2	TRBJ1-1	CASSLGGGMAFF
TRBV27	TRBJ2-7	CASSSLAFHEQYF
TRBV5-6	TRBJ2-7	CASSFQGAEQYF
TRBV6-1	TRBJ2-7	CASSDKTGGSYEQYF
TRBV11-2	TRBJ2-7	CASSLANSAYEQYF
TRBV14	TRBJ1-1	CASSDFNRNTEAFF
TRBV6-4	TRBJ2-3	CASSERASGGDTQYF
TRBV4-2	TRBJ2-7	CASSSTEGYEQYF
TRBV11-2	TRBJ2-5	CASSLAYSPQETQYF
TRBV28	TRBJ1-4	CASSETSGKYEKLFF
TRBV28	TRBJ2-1	CASNWASGNEQFF
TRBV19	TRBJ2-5	CASKGQGARQETQYF
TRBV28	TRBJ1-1	CASSITGSNTEAFF
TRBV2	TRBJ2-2	CASSDPTSGRLKNTGELFF
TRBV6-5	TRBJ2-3	CASSPVLAGLDTQYF
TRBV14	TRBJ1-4	CASSQGGGGAWEKLFF
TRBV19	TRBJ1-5	CASDDDKLNQPQHF